This T cell receptor (beta chain) came from a study of cytomegalovirus exposure and HLA in healthy donors. Study-wide results and caveats: Being productive about 87% or about 30% of the time was typical of most TCR beta V segments in an earlier analysis. Sequencing likely caused a cluster of highly shared sequence variants.

Primers for the PCR totalled 60 Vbeta and 13 Jbeta. Original data processing: Roughly 11 million shared chains were among the approximately 82 million unique TCR beta chains that a later analysis counted. Assay used: immunoSEQ multiplex PCR; TCRdb lists only in-frame clones, some missing. V, J and clone size reflect that table, while D and trimming were determined from the DNA. The table has approximately 190,000 clones, more than 9.5% seen once. Only a few counts were recorded for this clone. Its antigen is unidentified. V was pared by 4 bases and J by 3 bases, with 11 bases of the junction left unmatched. CDR1 MNHNS and CDR2 SASEGT come from the germline V gene. The CDR3 runs to 17 residues.

Sequenced material: PBMCs. This TCR was sampled from a man in his fifties in good health and CMV-seropositive. J is TRBJ1-5 and V is TRBV6-1; 8 positions match TRBD1. The CDR3 loop reads CASSGAAGQGINQPQHF. DNA of the CDR3: TGTGCCAGCAGTGGAGCTGCAGGACAGGGTATCAATCAGCCCCAGCATTTT.